Shown below are 7 T cell receptor beta chains from a single sample sequenced in a study of T cell responses to AZD1222 COVID-19 vaccine. TCRdb keeps only in-frame clones here, not all; method: immunoSEQ multiplex PCR. The top ten hold under 3.5% of the sample, which has around 110,000 clones, 93% seen once. Source: peripheral blood, taken on day 0 of AZD1222 vaccination. The receptor source for this set is an adult in good health.

The CDR3 coding sequence is TGTGCCAGCAGCTTGGGACAGCTCTATGGCTACACCTTC. Translated, it gives CASSLGQLYGYTF. The chain has TRBV5-4 and TRBJ1-2; TRBD1 is a possible D gene (5 bases). The germline V and J ends were trimmed by 0 bases and 4 bases, with 7 bases remaining between them. Germline V CDR1 and CDR2: SGHNT, YYREEE (reference sequence). The CDR3 runs to 13 residues.

This clone has more than one count but fewer than ten. The chain carries TRBV4-1 and TRBJ2-7; D might be TRBD1 (6 bases). Trimming took off 4 bases at V and 5 bases at J, with 18 bases between the two ends. There are 15 residues in the CDR3. The germline V gene encodes CDR1 MGHRA and CDR2 YSYEKL. The CDR3, as DNA: TGCGCCAGCAGCCTAGGGGGACGGGCAGGGGACGAGCAGTACTTC. Translation: CASSLGGRAGDEQYF.

The V and J genes are TRBV7-2 and TRBJ2-1; 7 nucleotides match TRBD2. This CDR3 comprises 14 residues. Germline V gene sequence: CDR1 SGHTA, CDR2 FQGNSA. V shed 7 bases and J 9 bases; nucleotides not matched to a gene: 12. CDR3 nucleotide sequence: TGTGCCAGCAACCCGGGACTATCTCGCACTGAGCAGTTCTTC. It encodes CASNPGLSRTEQFF.

CDR3: CASSPRSYNEQFF. DNA for the CDR3: TGTGCCAGCAGCCCCCGCTCCTACAATGAGCAGTTCTTC. The chain recombines TRBV9 with TRBJ2-1; D gene ambiguous. Per germline, CDR1 SGDLS and CDR2 YYNGEE. Trimming shortened V by 4 bases and J by 0 bases, and 5 bases separated the two germline ends. There are 13 residues in the CDR3.

This chain connects TRBV18 to TRBJ2-2; D unclear. Germline CDR1 reads KGHSH; CDR2 reads LQKENI. The ends were cut back, 2 bases at V and 4 bases at J, with 8 bases in the middle. The CDR3 length is 14 residues. Here the CDR3 DNA reads TGTGCCAGCTCACCAGTGGAATTCACCGGGGAGCTGTTTTTT. It yields the protein CASSPVEFTGELFF. Together with reference TRBV18 and TRBJ2-2, the CDR3 gives the full variable domain: NAGVMQNPRHLVRRRGQEARLRCSPMKGHSHVYWYRQLPEEGLKFMVYLQKENIIDESGMPKERFSAEFPKEGPSILRIQQVVRGDSAAYFCASSPVEFTGELFFGEGSRLTVL.

In its sample, this clone was seen once. The chain has TRBV3-1 (or the pseudogene TRBV3-2) and TRBJ1-1; weak D call: TRBD1 (6 bases). Germline assignment: CDR1 LGHDT and CDR2 YNNKEL (reference sequence). The CDR3 is made up of 16 amino acids. V dropped 4 bases and J dropped 4 bases, with 19 bases sitting between them. The CDR3 protein is CASSRRGGGAFTEAFF. CDR3 nucleotides: TGTGCCAGCAGCCGTCGCGGGGGGGGCGCCTTCACTGAAGCTTTCTTT.

The chain is built from TRBV27 and TRBJ2-1; 9 nucleotides match TRBD2. V lost 6 bases to trimming and J lost 3 bases; unmatched junction nucleotides: 9. Looked up from germline, CDR1 is MNHEY and CDR2 is SMNVEV (reference sequence). This CDR3 has 16 amino acids. The CDR3 sequence: CASRQFGTSYYNEQFF. CDR3 DNA sequence: TGTGCCAGCAGACAATTTGGGACTAGCTACTACAATGAGCAGTTCTTC.